A selection of T cell receptor beta chains follows, all from one sample in a study of T cell changes during pregnancy in multiple sclerosis. Here immunoSEQ multiplex PCR was the method, and the copy in TCRdb shows in-frame clones only, minus some. The table records fewer than 85,000 clones, 80% to 95% of them present only once. Material: peripheral blood, obtained in the third trimester of pregnancy. Receptors originate from a female donor in good health, enrolled as a control in a pregnancy study. Both conserved end residues are part of each CDR3. The order of the fields is D gene, V gene, J gene, CDR3 length, clone size, CDR3 DNA, CDR3 protein. A D gene is named only where the DNA matches it firmly. Clone size is given for some rows only: seen once, a few or many times, or a class if the clone is expanded.

d_call: TRBD2; v_call: TRBV4-1; j_call: TRBJ2-1; cdr3_length: 15; clone_size: NA; cdr3_nt: TGCGCCAGCAGCCTGAGCGGGGGATTCTACAATGAGCAGTTCTTC; cdr3_aa: CASSLSGGFYNEQFF
d_call: TRBD2; v_call: TRBV27; j_call: TRBJ2-3; cdr3_length: 16; clone_size: NA; cdr3_nt: TGTGCCAGCACGAGGACTAGCGGGATTACCACAGATACGCAGTATTTT; cdr3_aa: CASTRTSGITTDTQYF
d_call: TRBD1; v_call: TRBV5-4; j_call: TRBJ1-1; cdr3_length: 13; clone_size: NA; cdr3_nt: TGTGCCAGCAGCTCGAACAGGGGCGATGAAGCTTTCTTT; cdr3_aa: CASSSNRGDEAFF
d_call: TRBD1; v_call: TRBV19; j_call: TRBJ2-7; cdr3_length: 14; clone_size: NA; cdr3_nt: TGTGCCAGTAGTATAGGGGACAGAACCTACGAGCAGTACTTC; cdr3_aa: CASSIGDRTYEQYF
d_call: NA; v_call: TRBV7-3; j_call: TRBJ1-2; cdr3_length: 13; clone_size: once; cdr3_nt: TGTGCCAGCAGCTTCGCGGGGTACTATGGCTACACCTTC; cdr3_aa: CASSFAGYYGYTF
d_call: NA; v_call: TRBV19; j_call: TRBJ1-1; cdr3_length: 13; clone_size: NA; cdr3_nt: TGTGCCAGTAGTATTGGCGGGGGGACTGAAGCTTTCTTT; cdr3_aa: CASSIGGGTEAFF
d_call: NA; v_call: TRBV7-7; j_call: TRBJ2-7; cdr3_length: 15; clone_size: NA; cdr3_nt: TGTGCCAGCAGCCCGGGACTGGCGAACTCCTACGAGCAGTACTTC; cdr3_aa: CASSPGLANSYEQYF
d_call: TRBD2; v_call: TRBV7-2; j_call: TRBJ2-1; cdr3_length: 16; clone_size: NA; cdr3_nt: TGTGCCAGCAGCTTAGATGGACTAGCGGGAGCCAATGAGCAGTTCTTC; cdr3_aa: CASSLDGLAGANEQFF
d_call: TRBD2; v_call: TRBV9; j_call: TRBJ2-3; cdr3_length: 17; clone_size: NA; cdr3_nt: TGTGCCAGCAGCCCGCGAGGACTAGCGGGTAACACAGATACGCAGTATTTT; cdr3_aa: CASSPRGLAGNTDTQYF
d_call: TRBD2; v_call: TRBV7-2; j_call: TRBJ2-1; cdr3_length: 15; clone_size: NA; cdr3_nt: TGTGCCAGCAGCTTATCGGGGGGGCTAGGCGATGAGCAGTTCTTC; cdr3_aa: CASSLSGGLGDEQFF
d_call: TRBD2; v_call: TRBV9; j_call: TRBJ2-2; cdr3_length: 18; clone_size: once; cdr3_nt: TGTGCCAGCAGCGTGAGGGCGGGAGGGCCTGATCGCCCCGGGGAGCTGTTTTTT; cdr3_aa: CASSVRAGGPDRPGELFF
d_call: NA; v_call: TRBV5-1; j_call: TRBJ2-6; cdr3_length: 16; clone_size: NA; cdr3_nt: TGCGCCAGCAGCCCGGAGGGGAGTGTTGGGGCCAACGTCCTGACTTTC; cdr3_aa: CASSPEGSVGANVLTF
d_call: NA; v_call: TRBV27; j_call: TRBJ2-5; cdr3_length: 13; clone_size: NA; cdr3_nt: TGTGCCAGCAGTTTACGAGCCGAGGAGACCCAGTACTTC; cdr3_aa: CASSLRAEETQYF
d_call: NA; v_call: TRBV18; j_call: TRBJ1-4; cdr3_length: 13; clone_size: NA; cdr3_nt: TGTGCCAGCTCCCAAGGGGCTTCTGAAAAACTGTTTTTT; cdr3_aa: CASSQGASEKLFF
d_call: TRBD1; v_call: TRBV2; j_call: TRBJ1-6; cdr3_length: 15; clone_size: NA; cdr3_nt: TGTGCCAGCACTACAGGGGGCAAGGGGAATTCACCCCTCCACTTT; cdr3_aa: CASTTGGKGNSPLHF
d_call: NA; v_call: TRBV7-9; j_call: TRBJ2-7; cdr3_length: 16; clone_size: NA; cdr3_nt: TGTGCCAGCAGCTCGATGGTCCCAGGGCCCTCCGCCGAGCAGTACTTC; cdr3_aa: CASSSMVPGPSAEQYF
d_call: NA; v_call: TRBV6-5; j_call: TRBJ2-2; cdr3_length: 13; clone_size: few; cdr3_nt: TGTGCCAGCAGTTACTCTCCCTCCGGGGAGCTGTTTTTT; cdr3_aa: CASSYSPSGELFF
d_call: TRBD1; v_call: TRBV7-2; j_call: TRBJ1-5; cdr3_length: 14; clone_size: NA; cdr3_nt: TGTGCCAGCAGCCCCAGGGGGAGCAATCAGCCCCAGCATTTT; cdr3_aa: CASSPRGSNQPQHF
d_call: NA; v_call: TRBV7-2; j_call: TRBJ1-3; cdr3_length: 16; clone_size: NA; cdr3_nt: TGTGCCAGCAGCTTAGGGGCCTCTCGAACTGGAAACACCATATATTTT; cdr3_aa: CASSLGASRTGNTIYF
d_call: TRBD2; v_call: TRBV28; j_call: TRBJ2-2; cdr3_length: 17; clone_size: NA; cdr3_nt: TGTGCCAGCAGTTTAAATCGGCGGGAGGGCCTCACCGGGGAGCTGTTTTTT; cdr3_aa: CASSLNRREGLTGELFF
d_call: NA; v_call: TRBV7-2; j_call: TRBJ1-5; cdr3_length: 13; clone_size: NA; cdr3_nt: TGTGCCAGCAGCTTAGGTTACAGGGAACCCCAGCATTTT; cdr3_aa: CASSLGYREPQHF
d_call: TRBD2; v_call: TRBV5-1; j_call: TRBJ2-1; cdr3_length: 16; clone_size: NA; cdr3_nt: TGCGCCAGCAGCTTGCGTGTAGCGGGAGGGTTCCATGAGCAGTTCTTC; cdr3_aa: CASSLRVAGGFHEQFF
d_call: TRBD2; v_call: TRBV5-1; j_call: TRBJ2-5; cdr3_length: 17; clone_size: NA; cdr3_nt: TGCGCCAGCAGCTTGGGGGGACTAGCGGGGGAAGGAGAGACCCAGTACTTC; cdr3_aa: CASSLGGLAGEGETQYF
d_call: NA; v_call: TRBV28; j_call: TRBJ1-5; cdr3_length: 15; clone_size: once; cdr3_nt: TGTGCCAGCAGTCCTCTGCGGGAGACGGAGCAGCCCCAGCATTTT; cdr3_aa: CASSPLRETEQPQHF
d_call: NA; v_call: TRBV11-2; j_call: TRBJ1-4; cdr3_length: 17; clone_size: NA; cdr3_nt: TGTGCCAGCAGCCTACCGACGCAGGGCCAAACTAATGAAAAACTGTTTTTT; cdr3_aa: CASSLPTQGQTNEKLFF
d_call: NA; v_call: TRBV4-3; j_call: TRBJ2-7; cdr3_length: 15; clone_size: NA; cdr3_nt: TGCGCCAGCAGCCAAGGGCCTGGGGAGCACTACGAGCAGTACTTC; cdr3_aa: CASSQGPGEHYEQYF
d_call: NA; v_call: TRBV25-1; j_call: TRBJ1-4; cdr3_length: 15; clone_size: NA; cdr3_nt: TGTGCCAGCAGTGAGAGGGAAGCGGGTAATGAAAAACTGTTTTTT; cdr3_aa: CASSEREAGNEKLFF
d_call: NA; v_call: TRBV28; j_call: TRBJ2-7; cdr3_length: 14; clone_size: NA; cdr3_nt: TGTGCCAGCAGTTTTGTCGGGGGATCCTACGAGCAGTACTTC; cdr3_aa: CASSFVGGSYEQYF
d_call: NA; v_call: TRBV14; j_call: TRBJ1-1; cdr3_length: 16; clone_size: NA; cdr3_nt: TGTGCCAGCAGCCAAACTTATACGGGTCCGAACACTGAAGCTTTCTTT; cdr3_aa: CASSQTYTGPNTEAFF
d_call: TRBD1; v_call: TRBV10-1; j_call: TRBJ2-2; cdr3_length: 16; clone_size: NA; cdr3_nt: TGCGCCAGCAGTGAACGGGGACAGGGGAACACCGGGGAGCTGTTTTTT; cdr3_aa: CASSERGQGNTGELFF
d_call: TRBD2; v_call: TRBV19; j_call: TRBJ2-3; cdr3_length: 13; clone_size: NA; cdr3_nt: TGTGCCAGTAGCCTAGCGGGGGTCGATACGCAGTATTTT; cdr3_aa: CASSLAGVDTQYF
d_call: NA; v_call: TRBV28; j_call: TRBJ2-7; cdr3_length: 17; clone_size: NA; cdr3_nt: TGTGCCAGCAGTTTGGCGAACCCTCCACAGCTGTCCTACGAGCAGTACTTC; cdr3_aa: CASSLANPPQLSYEQYF
d_call: NA; v_call: TRBV27; j_call: TRBJ1-2; cdr3_length: 16; clone_size: NA; cdr3_nt: TGTGCCAGCAGTTTTACGGGAGCAGTTTTGAACTATGGCTACACCTTC; cdr3_aa: CASSFTGAVLNYGYTF
d_call: TRBD2; v_call: TRBV4-1; j_call: TRBJ2-2; cdr3_length: 17; clone_size: NA; cdr3_nt: TGCGCCAGCAGCCAGGTAGATATGGGACTACTCACCGGGGAGCTGTTTTTT; cdr3_aa: CASSQVDMGLLTGELFF
d_call: NA; v_call: TRBV28; j_call: TRBJ1-1; cdr3_length: 10; clone_size: NA; cdr3_nt: TGTGCCAGCAGCCTCGCTGAAGCTTTCTTT; cdr3_aa: CASSLAEAFF
d_call: NA; v_call: TRBV4-2; j_call: TRBJ1-1; cdr3_length: 15; clone_size: NA; cdr3_nt: TGTGCCAGCAGCCAACTTACTTCGGGGGGGCTCTCGGCTTTCTTT; cdr3_aa: CASSQLTSGGLSAFF
d_call: NA; v_call: TRBV4-1; j_call: TRBJ1-5; cdr3_length: 18; clone_size: NA; cdr3_nt: TGCGCCAGCAGCCAAGAGGGGGGACGGGGGATCGGCAATCAGCCCCAGCATTTT; cdr3_aa: CASSQEGGRGIGNQPQHF
d_call: NA; v_call: TRBV5-6; j_call: TRBJ2-1; cdr3_length: 15; clone_size: NA; cdr3_nt: TGTGCCAGCAGCTTCTTGGGAGCCAGCCTCAATGAGCAGTTCTTC; cdr3_aa: CASSFLGASLNEQFF
d_call: NA; v_call: TRBV4-3; j_call: TRBJ1-1; cdr3_length: 16; clone_size: few; cdr3_nt: TGCGCCAGCAGCCAAGATCCGTGGACGGGGGGTTTGCGAGCTTTCTTT; cdr3_aa: CASSQDPWTGGLRAFF
d_call: TRBD2; v_call: TRBV7-2; j_call: TRBJ2-7; cdr3_length: 14; clone_size: once; cdr3_nt: TGTGCCAGCACGACCGGACTAGTAGCACGCGAGCAGTACTTC; cdr3_aa: CASTTGLVAREQYF
d_call: NA; v_call: TRBV5-8; j_call: TRBJ1-4; cdr3_length: 15; clone_size: NA; cdr3_nt: TGTGCCAGCAGCTTGGCAGGGGTGACTAATGAAAAACTGTTTTTT; cdr3_aa: CASSLAGVTNEKLFF
d_call: TRBD1; v_call: TRBV7-9; j_call: TRBJ2-7; cdr3_length: 14; clone_size: NA; cdr3_nt: TGTGCCACTCAAGGGGGACAGTTACCCTACGAGCAGTACTTC; cdr3_aa: CATQGGQLPYEQYF
d_call: NA; v_call: TRBV18; j_call: TRBJ2-3; cdr3_length: 15; clone_size: NA; cdr3_nt: TGTGCCAGCTCACCCACCACAGGGTTCTCAGATACGCAGTATTTT; cdr3_aa: CASSPTTGFSDTQYF
d_call: NA; v_call: TRBV2; j_call: TRBJ2-7; cdr3_length: 14; clone_size: NA; cdr3_nt: TGTGCCAGTGACTCGACAGGAAATGAGGACGAGCAGTACTTC; cdr3_aa: CASDSTGNEDEQYF
d_call: NA; v_call: TRBV4-2; j_call: TRBJ1-2; cdr3_length: 15; clone_size: NA; cdr3_nt: TGTGCCAGCAGCCAAGCTTCGACAGGCAACTATGGCTACACCTTC; cdr3_aa: CASSQASTGNYGYTF
d_call: TRBD1; v_call: TRBV19; j_call: TRBJ2-3; cdr3_length: 14; clone_size: NA; cdr3_nt: TGTGCCAGTAGAATGGGACAGAGCACAGATACGCAGTATTTT; cdr3_aa: CASRMGQSTDTQYF
d_call: NA; v_call: TRBV27; j_call: TRBJ1-1; cdr3_length: 13; clone_size: few; cdr3_nt: TGTGCCAGCAGACGAGAGGTGAACACTGAAGCTTTCTTT; cdr3_aa: CASRREVNTEAFF
d_call: TRBD1; v_call: TRBV6-4; j_call: TRBJ1-1; cdr3_length: 13; clone_size: few; cdr3_nt: TGTGCCAGCACGGCAGGGGGCAAGACTGAAGCTTTCTTT; cdr3_aa: CASTAGGKTEAFF
d_call: TRBD2; v_call: TRBV28; j_call: TRBJ2-7; cdr3_length: 14; clone_size: NA; cdr3_nt: TGTGCCAGCACCGGGGGGAGGGTTGTAGGCGAGCAGTACTTC; cdr3_aa: CASTGGRVVGEQYF
d_call: TRBD1; v_call: TRBV6-1; j_call: TRBJ2-7; cdr3_length: 13; clone_size: once; cdr3_nt: TGTGCCAGCAGTCCTGACAGGGGAAGCGAGCAGTACTTC; cdr3_aa: CASSPDRGSEQYF
d_call: TRBD1; v_call: TRBV6-1; j_call: TRBJ2-1; cdr3_length: 14; clone_size: NA; cdr3_nt: TGTGCCAGCAGGCGGGGGACAGGGGGCGATGAGCAGTTCTTC; cdr3_aa: CASRRGTGGDEQFF
d_call: TRBD1; v_call: TRBV15; j_call: TRBJ1-3; cdr3_length: 14; clone_size: NA; cdr3_nt: TGTGCCACCAGCAGGAGACAGGGCGAAAACACCATATATTTT; cdr3_aa: CATSRRQGENTIYF
d_call: TRBD2; v_call: TRBV15; j_call: TRBJ2-1; cdr3_length: 15; clone_size: NA; cdr3_nt: TGTGCCACCAGCAGAGGGCGGGGGGAGCACAATGAGCAGTTCTTC; cdr3_aa: CATSRGRGEHNEQFF
d_call: TRBD1; v_call: TRBV13; j_call: TRBJ2-3; cdr3_length: 14; clone_size: NA; cdr3_nt: TGTGCCAGCAGCATCGGACAGGGCACAGATACGCAGTATTTT; cdr3_aa: CASSIGQGTDTQYF
d_call: NA; v_call: TRBV10-3; j_call: TRBJ1-5; cdr3_length: 15; clone_size: NA; cdr3_nt: TGTGCCATCAGAAAGGAATTAACAGGGAATCAGCCCCAGCATTTT; cdr3_aa: CAIRKELTGNQPQHF
d_call: NA; v_call: TRBV7-8; j_call: TRBJ1-5; cdr3_length: 14; clone_size: NA; cdr3_nt: TGTGCCAGCAGCTTAGTCGGGGGGTTTCAGCCCCAGCATTTT; cdr3_aa: CASSLVGGFQPQHF
d_call: NA; v_call: TRBV5-1; j_call: TRBJ1-5; cdr3_length: 15; clone_size: NA; cdr3_nt: TGCGCCAGCAGCTTGGAAGGGAGTGGCAATCAGCCCCAGCATTTT; cdr3_aa: CASSLEGSGNQPQHF
d_call: TRBD1; v_call: TRBV7-2; j_call: TRBJ1-5; cdr3_length: 17; clone_size: NA; cdr3_nt: TGTGCCAGCAGCAGAGAGGGACAGGGGTCTAGCAATCAGCCCCAGCATTTT; cdr3_aa: CASSREGQGSSNQPQHF
d_call: NA; v_call: TRBV9; j_call: TRBJ1-1; cdr3_length: 15; clone_size: NA; cdr3_nt: TGTGCCAGCAGCGCCGTGGCCAGGGGTGCCACTGAAGCTTTCTTT; cdr3_aa: CASSAVARGATEAFF
d_call: TRBD2; v_call: TRBV6-4; j_call: TRBJ2-4; cdr3_length: 14; clone_size: NA; cdr3_nt: TGTGCCAGCAGTGACTCAGCGGGGATGAACATTCAGTACTTC; cdr3_aa: CASSDSAGMNIQYF